This paragraph reports one T cell receptor beta chain. The data belong to a study of siplizumab effects on memory and regulatory T cells. TCRdb's table, derived via immunoSEQ multiplex PCR, lists solely in-frame clones and lacks some. The sample holds about 57,000 clones, over 80% seen once. Per the germline V gene, CDR1 is MNHNY and CDR2 is SVGAGI (reference sequence). The CDR3 is 13 residues long. Trimming left V 6 bases short and J 1 base short, with 10 bases between. The sample was memory CD4+ T cells sorted from blood. The chain carries TRBV6-6 and TRBJ2-7; D is ambiguous. This sequence originates from a human donor in good health. The CDR3 reads CASRLDGSYEQYF. The CDR3 nucleotides read TGTGCCAGCAGGCTGGACGGATCCTACGAGCAGTACTTC.